This T cell receptor beta chain was recovered during a study of blood T cell repertoires in COVID-19. Study at large: Samples came from the United States, Italy and Spain, spanning acute and convalescent COVID-19. PBMCs, B-cell-depleted T cells, or T cells were the source of the cDNA or gDNA that made up the material.

The CDR3 consists of 17 residues. The ends lost 5 bases at V and 7 bases at J; junction bases unmatched: 13. Looked up from germline, CDR1 is SEHNR and CDR2 is FQNEAQ (reference sequence). Authors' methods: From reference gene primer amplification, estimates of nucleated cell counts were derived. Only in-frame clones appear in the TCRdb table, and some are missing; sequencing was by immunoSEQ multiplex PCR. For V, J and clone size, that table is used; D and trimming come from the DNA. The sample has 95,000 to 110,000 clones, roughly nine tenths seen once; the top ten hold roughly 6%. The V call is TRBV7-9, the J call TRBJ2-1; TRBD2 agrees at 11 bases. This sequence originates from a human donor in a cohort sampled during active COVID-19. The sequenced material came from peripheral blood. CDR3 loop: CASSAPNSGRVTNEQFF. CDR3 bases: TGTGCCAGCAGCGCGCCCAATAGCGGGAGGGTGACGAATGAGCAGTTCTTC. Supplemented by reference TRBV7-9 and TRBJ2-1, the full variable domain reads DTGVSQNPRHKITKRGQNVTFRCDPISEHNRLYWYRQTLGQGPEFLTYFQNEAQLEKSRLLSDRFSAERPKGSFSTLEIQRTEQGDSAMYLCASSAPNSGRVTNEQFFGPGTRLTVL.